This is a list of T cell receptor beta chains from one sample in a study of OX40 agonist ivuxolimab in advanced cancers. Profiling relied on immunoSEQ multiplex PCR, and the TCRdb table lists in-frame clones only, not all of them. Of some 66,000 clones in the sample, around 83% were seen once. The sample in question was CD4+ or CD8+ T cells sorted from blood, obtained in a trial of the OX40 agonist ivuxolimab. Receptors originate from an adult with an advanced solid tumor such as melanoma, head and neck, liver or kidney cancer. The CDR3 runs from the conserved cysteine through the conserved F or W. D genes are given only for firm matches.

j_call,d_call,v_call,cdr3_aa
TRBJ2-1,-,TRBV15,CATSRIDLDRANRLAVF
TRBJ2-6,-,TRBV28,CASAGPFGANVLTF
TRBJ1-2,TRBD1,TRBV7-2,CASSPDRDYGYTF
TRBJ2-5,-,TRBV7-9,CASKGLVPKETQYF
TRBJ2-7,TRBD1,TRBV19,CASSNGQGLYEQYF
TRBJ2-5,-,TRBV5-8,CASSPPLPPRTQYF
TRBJ2-5,-,TRBV5-1,CASSLRRVAGSQETQYF
TRBJ2-1,-,TRBV11-2,CASRQLRGSVGNEQFF
TRBJ1-4,TRBD1,TRBV18,CASSADRDSNEKLFF
TRBJ1-1,TRBD1,TRBV23-1,CASSQPGDRGRFFPNTEAFF
TRBJ1-3,-,TRBV7-2,CASSFNPRGNTIYF
TRBJ1-2,-,TRBV29-1,CSAVSRTLAGDGYTF
TRBJ2-7,TRBD1,TRBV7-8,CASSYRTGYEQYF
TRBJ2-1,TRBD1,TRBV7-4,CASSSTDDRGQYNEQFF
TRBJ2-1,-,TRBV11-3,CASSPPGFEQFF
TRBJ2-1,TRBD2,TRBV9,CASSVVASGRDEQFF
TRBJ1-4,-,TRBV19,CASSIRGVVEKLFF
TRBJ1-2,TRBD1,TRBV6-1,CASSRTGVGSVGYTF
TRBJ2-5,TRBD1,TRBV5-6,CASSWTGTETQYF
TRBJ2-1,TRBD2,TRBV11-2,CASILAGDNEQFF